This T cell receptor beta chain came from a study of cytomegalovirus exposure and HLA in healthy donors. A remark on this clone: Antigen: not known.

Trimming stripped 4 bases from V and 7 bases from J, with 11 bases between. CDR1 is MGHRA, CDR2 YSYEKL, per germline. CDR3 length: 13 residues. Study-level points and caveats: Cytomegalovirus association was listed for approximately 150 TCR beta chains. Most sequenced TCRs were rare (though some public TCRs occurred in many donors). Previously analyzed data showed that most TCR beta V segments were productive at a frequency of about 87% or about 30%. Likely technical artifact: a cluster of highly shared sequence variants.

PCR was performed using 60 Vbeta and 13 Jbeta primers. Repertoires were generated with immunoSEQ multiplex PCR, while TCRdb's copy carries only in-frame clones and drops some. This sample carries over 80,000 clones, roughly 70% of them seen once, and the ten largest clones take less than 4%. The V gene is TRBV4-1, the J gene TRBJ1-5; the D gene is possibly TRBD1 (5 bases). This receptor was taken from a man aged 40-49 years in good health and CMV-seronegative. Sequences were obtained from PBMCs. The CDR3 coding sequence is TGCGCCAGCAGCCCTCCAGGGCAACAGCCCCAGCATTTT. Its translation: CASSPPGQQPQHF.